This T cell receptor beta chain was captured in a study of PD-L1 blockade in urothelial cancer. Study summary: Blood analysis took place 3 weeks (second dose) and 6 weeks after treatment start.

This CDR3 is built from 13 residues. Trimming pared 6 bases from V and 1 base from J, leaving 12 bases between. CDR1 is SQVTM and CDR2 is ANQGSEA in the germline V gene. As for time point: pretreatment peripheral blood. TCR analog templates of synthetic origin were spiked into each PCR. Sequencing used immunoSEQ multiplex PCR; TCRdb keeps in-frame clones, though not all of them. Of over 100,000 clones listed, approximately 84% are singletons. The rearrangement links TRBV29-1 to TRBJ1-1; D is possibly TRBD1 (6 bases). This receptor was taken from a man in his forties or fifties with urothelial cancer. The specimen comprised PBMCs, sampled around atezolizumab (anti-PD-L1) treatment. The CDR3 reads CSVPTGANTEAFF. The CDR3 DNA reads as TGCAGCGTCCCGACAGGCGCGAACACTGAAGCTTTCTTT.